One and the same sample provided the 31 T cell receptor beta chains below, sequenced in a study of blood T cell repertoires in COVID-19. Sequenced by immunoSEQ multiplex PCR; TCRdb stores in-frame clones only, minus some. The sample has some 260,000 clones, approximately 82% seen once; the top ten hold around 2.9%. The sequenced sample consisted of peripheral blood. These receptors were taken from a woman between 18 and 30 years old with acute or convalescent COVID-19.

Worth noting for this clone: The junction differs from germline at one of its ends, possibly a read error. V is TRBV6-6 and J is TRBJ1-5, with D perhaps TRBD1 (5 bases). The V gene's germline CDR1 is MNHNY and CDR2 SVGAGI (reference sequence). This CDR3 is 14 amino acids long. The CDR3 spells CASSYQGSHQPQHF. CDR3 in DNA: TGTGCCAGCAGTTACCAGGGTAGCCATCAGCCCCAGCATTTT.

The chain carries TRBV6-6 and TRBJ1-4; 9 bases are shared with TRBD1. Germline lookup yields CDR1 MNHNY and CDR2 SVGAGI (reference sequence). J gave up 7 bases and V 1 base, and 4 bases lay outside the gene matches. The CDR3 consists of 15 residues. CDR3 loop: CASSYWTGDSEKLFF. The CDR3 DNA follows: TGTGCCAGCAGTTACTGGACAGGGGACTCTGAAAAACTGTTTTTT.

This clone was seen only once. V and J are TRBV19 and TRBJ2-1; D may be TRBD1 (6 bases). The CDR3 sequence is 13 residues long. The V and J ends lost 8 bases and 3 bases respectively, with 11 bases between them. The germline V gene has CDR1 LNHDA and CDR2 SQIVND (reference sequence). The CDR3 nucleotides read TGTGCCAGTGCAAACAGGGACTACAATGAGCAGTTCTTC. Its protein is CASANRDYNEQFF.

The V call is TRBV30, the J call TRBJ1-2, with D unclear. CDR1 and CDR2 (germline): GTSNPN, SVGIG (reference sequence). V lost 2 bases and J 2 bases, leaving 9 bases between the germline ends. The CDR3 totals 13 residues. Here the CDR3 DNA reads TGTGCCTGGAGTCCATTACTCAACTATGGCTACACCTTC. Translating it yields CAWSPLLNYGYTF.

CDR3 sequence: CAWSSTGTGDGYTF. As DNA, the CDR3 is TGTGCCTGGAGTTCCACCGGGACAGGGGATGGCTACACCTTC. The V and J genes are TRBV30 and TRBJ1-2; 10 nucleotides align to TRBD1. This CDR3 region has 14 residues. J lost 6 bases, V lost 2 bases, and 6 bases had no gene match. Germline-derived CDR1 and CDR2 are GTSNPN and SVGIG (reference sequence).

The V gene is TRBV30, the J gene TRBJ2-7; D may be TRBD1 (6 bases). This CDR3 region has 14 residues. V was shortened by 0 bases and J by 2 bases, with 11 bases between the two germline ends. The germline V gene encodes CDR1 GTSNPN and CDR2 SVGIG (reference sequence). The CDR3 region has the DNA TGTGCCTGGAGTGTGGTACAGGGCCCCTACGAGCAGTACTTC. This gives the protein CAWSVVQGPYEQYF.

This rearrangement joins TRBV9 to TRBJ2-1, with 10 bases aligning to TRBD2. The CDR3 has 17 residues. V gave up 0 bases and J gave up 6 bases; unmatched junction bases: 9. CDR1 SGDLS and CDR2 YYNGEE come from the germline V gene. CDR3 loop: CASSVVGASGRSNEQFF. The CDR3 DNA follows: TGTGCCAGCAGCGTAGTTGGGGCTAGCGGGAGATCCAATGAGCAGTTCTTC. The entire variable domain, with the rest obtained from reference TRBV9 and TRBJ2-1, is as follows: DSGVTQTPKHLITATGQRVTLRCSPRSGDLSVYWYQQSLDQGLQFLIQYYNGEERAKGNILERFSAQQFPDLHSELNLSSLELGDSALYFCASSVVGASGRSNEQFFGPGTRLTVL.

The genes are TRBV28 and TRBJ2-5, with D perhaps matching TRBD1 (6 bases). V lost 3 bases and J 2 bases, leaving 19 bases between the germline ends. Germline loops: CDR1 MDHEN, CDR2 SYDVKM. The CDR3 is 17 residues long. As DNA, the CDR3 is TGTGCCAGCAGTTTTGCGCTGGACAGTATCCTACAAGAGACCCAGTACTTC. Protein sequence: CASSFALDSILQETQYF.

This clone was detected once. V is TRBV18 and J is TRBJ1-5; 12 nucleotides agree with TRBD1. J gave up 9 bases and V 3 bases, and 6 bases lay outside the gene matches. CDR1 and CDR2 from the germline V gene are KGHSH and LQKENI. This CDR3 is built from 15 residues. The CDR3 is CASSPGQGAGLPQHF. In nucleotides, the CDR3 is TGTGCCAGCTCACCGGGACAGGGGGCAGGGTTGCCCCAGCATTTT.

This clone was observed once. The chain uses TRBV7-2 and TRBJ2-1, with 10 bases matching TRBD1. CDR1 is SGHTA and CDR2 is FQGNSA in the germline V gene. With 6 bases clipped from V and 4 bases from J, the junction kept 6 bases outside the gene matches. The CDR3 sequence is 15 residues long. The DNA of the CDR3 is TGTGCCAGCAGTTTGGACAGGGGGGGATACAATGAGCAGTTCTTC. This translates into CASSLDRGGYNEQFF. The whole variable domain, remainder taken from reference TRBV7-2 and TRBJ2-1, is GAGVSQSPSNKVTEKGKDVELRCDPISGHTALYWYRQSLGQGLEFLIYFQGNSAPDKSGLPSDRFSAERTGGSVSTLTIQRTQQEDSAVYLCASSLDRGGYNEQFFGPGTRLTVL.

This clone has more than one count but fewer than ten. The CDR3: CASSPTATNTGELFF. CDR3 nucleotides: TGCGCCAGCAGCCCTACAGCCACAAACACCGGGGAGCTGTTTTTT. The chain is built from TRBV5-1 and TRBJ2-2; D is ambiguous. The CDR3 spans 15 residues. Per the germline V gene, CDR1 is SGHRS and CDR2 is YFSETQ. Deletions cut 4 bases from V and 2 bases from J, with 12 bases between.

This clone was detected a few times. The CDR3 DNA follows: TGCGCCAGCACCCCACGCGCGGGAGCTTCCTATGAGCAGTTCTTC. Its protein is CASTPRAGASYEQFF. The chain employs TRBV5-1 and TRBJ2-1; 7 bases agree with TRBD2. V was pared by 6 bases and J by 8 bases, with 14 bases of the junction left unmatched. CDR1 and CDR2 from the germline V gene are SGHRS and YFSETQ. CDR3 length: 15 amino acids.

V gene TRBV19 combines with J gene TRBJ1-1, with D possibly TRBD1 on 6 matching bases. The CDR3 has 14 residues. The V end was cut by 1 base, the J end by 4 bases, with 10 bases between. Germline CDR1 is LNHDA and CDR2 is SQIVND (reference sequence). The CDR3 bases are TGTGCCAGTAGTATAGGGGGGGGGCTCACTGAAGCTTTCTTT. This translates into CASSIGGGLTEAFF.

This clone showed up just a few times. The rearrangement uses TRBV13 and TRBJ1-2, with 9 bases that match TRBD1. Losses at the gene ends were 4 bases for V and 2 bases for J; bases not matched to a gene: 2. The CDR3 is 14 residues long. The germline gives CDR1 PRHDT, CDR2 FYEKMQ (reference sequence). This chain's CDR3 is CASSSQGANYGYTF. The CDR3 DNA follows: TGTGCCAGCAGCTCACAGGGGGCCAACTATGGCTACACCTTC.

V and J are TRBV7-9 and TRBJ2-3; 9 positions agree with TRBD2. J was trimmed by 6 bases and V by 2 bases; bases with no gene match: 12. CDR1 and CDR2 from the germline V gene are SEHNR and FQNEAQ (reference sequence). This CDR3 is built from 17 residues. The CDR3 loop reads CASSLTSQVAGADTQYF. CDR3 coding DNA: TGTGCCAGCAGCTTAACGTCCCAAGTAGCGGGAGCCGATACGCAGTATTTT.

The CDR3 reads CASSYLQYTDTQYF. CDR3 coding DNA: TGTGCCAGCAGTTACCTACAGTACACAGATACGCAGTATTTT. The V gene is TRBV6-6, the J gene TRBJ2-3; D is uncertain. Looked up from germline, CDR1 is MNHNY and CDR2 is SVGAGI (reference sequence). V gave up 2 bases and J gave up 2 bases, with 8 bases separating them. CDR3 size: 14 residues.

This chain connects TRBV19 to TRBJ1-2; D is unclear. V lost 0 bases and J lost 4, with 12 bases in between. The CDR3 runs 15 residues. Germline V CDR1 and CDR2: LNHDA, SQIVND (reference sequence). CDR3 in DNA: TGTGCCAGTAGTATAGATGTGAGGGCAGTCTATGGCTACACCTTC. This translates into CASSIDVRAVYGYTF.

As to this clone: Other nucleotide sequences in the sample specify the same CDR3. This sequence joins TRBV6-5 and TRBJ1-5; D might be TRBD1 (6 bases). Between the trimmed V and J ends, which lost 6 bases and 1 base, there was a span of 13 bases. CDR1 is MNHEY, CDR2 SVGAGI, per germline. The CDR3 has 15 amino acids. The DNA for the CDR3 is TGTGCCAGCAGACAACAGGGCCTAAGCAATCAGCCCCAGCATTTT. Protein: CASRQQGLSNQPQHF.

This rearrangement joins TRBV2 to TRBJ1-2; perhaps TRBD1 as D (5 bases). Germline lookup yields CDR1 SNHLY and CDR2 FYNNEI. V dropped 8 bases and J dropped 2 bases, with 12 bases sitting between them. The CDR3 runs 13 residues. This CDR3 is CASHQTVNYGYTF. The CDR3 nucleotides read TGTGCCAGCCACCAGACAGTCAACTATGGCTACACCTTC. The full variable domain, completed using reference TRBV2 and TRBJ1-2, is EPEVTQTPSHQVTQMGQEVILRCVPISNHLYFYWYRQILGQKVEFLVSFYNNEISEKSEIFDDQFSVERPDGSNFTLKIRSTKLEDSAMYFCASHQTVNYGYTFGSGTRLTVV.

The rearrangement links TRBV4-3 to TRBJ2-7; 7 positions agree with TRBD1. Trimming removed 0 bases from V and 4 bases from J; junction bases left unmatched: 6. The CDR3 loop spans 15 amino acids. In germline, CDR1 is LGHNA, CDR2 YSLEER. The CDR3 nucleotides read TGCGCCAGCAGCCAAGATAAGGGACAGCCATACGAGCAGTACTTC. Amino acids: CASSQDKGQPYEQYF.

The chain is built from TRBV11-2 and TRBJ1-4, with a tentative D call TRBD1 (6 bases). V was cut by 5 bases and J by 4 bases, with 14 bases left in between. Germline loops: CDR1 SGHAT, CDR2 FQNNGV. The CDR3 runs to 15 residues. CDR3 coding DNA: TGTGCCAGCAGCCATTGGGACATAATTAATGAAAAACTGTTTTTT. As protein: CASSHWDIINEKLFF. Complete variable domain (other parts from reference TRBV11-2 and TRBJ1-4): EAGVAQSPRYKIIEKRQSVAFWCNPISGHATLYWYQQILGQGPKLLIQFQNNGVVDDSQLPKDRFSAERLKGVDSTLKIQPAKLEDSAVYLCASSHWDIINEKLFFGSGTQLSVL.

The J gene is TRBJ2-7, the V gene TRBV27, with a tentative D call TRBD2 (6 bases). The CDR3 length is 15 residues. Trimming took off 4 bases at V and 4 bases at J, with 17 bases between the two ends. Germline V CDR1 and CDR2: MNHEY, SMNVEV (reference sequence). CDR3 residues: CASSSPGVAEYEQYF. As DNA, the CDR3 is TGTGCCAGCAGTTCCCCTGGGGTAGCGGAGTACGAGCAGTACTTC.

The gene calls are TRBV2 and TRBJ2-1, with TRBD1 identical over 9 bases. CDR3 length equals 12 residues. J was trimmed by 13 bases and V by 6 bases; bases with no gene match: 7. Germline V lookup: CDR1 SNHLY, CDR2 FYNNEI. CDR3 residues: CASREDRGPQFF. DNA of the CDR3: TGTGCCAGCAGGGAGGACAGGGGCCCCCAGTTCTTC.

This chain joins TRBV10-1 and TRBJ2-7; D is possibly TRBD1 (6 bases). This CDR3 has 13 residues. The V end was cut by 3 bases, the J end by 2 bases, with 8 bases between. Germline V lookup: CDR1 WNHNN, CDR2 SYGVQD (reference sequence). CDR3 nucleotides: TGCGCCAGCAGTGACCAGGGGACCTACGAGCAGTACTTC. This gives the protein CASSDQGTYEQYF.

CDR3 DNA: TGTGCCAGCAGAGGACAGTCCAATAACTATGGCTACACCTTC. This encodes CASRGQSNNYGYTF. The chain couples TRBV27 to TRBJ1-2, with a tentative D call TRBD1 (6 bases). CDR3 length: 14 residues. Germline V gives CDR1 MNHEY, CDR2 SMNVEV (reference sequence). Trimming left V 6 bases short and J 1 base short, with 12 bases between.

V and J are TRBV6-5 and TRBJ1-2, with 8 bases aligning to TRBD1. J lost 1 base, V lost 6 bases, and 4 bases had no gene match. The CDR3 is 14 residues long. From germline, CDR1 is MNHEY and CDR2 SVGAGI. CDR3 DNA: TGTGCCAGCAGGACAGGGGTTAATAACTATGGCTACACCTTC. Translating it yields CASRTGVNNYGYTF.

V usage is TRBV28 and J usage is TRBJ1-2; 11 nucleotides agree with TRBD1. In germline, CDR1 is MDHEN, CDR2 SYDVKM. The CDR3 is made up of 18 amino acids. V was pared by 4 bases and J by 4 bases, with 14 bases of the junction left unmatched. Here the CDR3 DNA reads TGTGCCAGCAGTTCTGAAGGACAGGGGGCCCCCCCTTTCTATGGCTACACCTTC. Translation: CASSSEGQGAPPFYGYTF.

This chain uses TRBV28 with TRBJ2-1; 12 positions agree with TRBD1. The CDR3 is 16 amino acids. From germline, CDR1 is MDHEN and CDR2 SYDVKM. Trimming took 5 bases from V and 5 from J; bases not matched to a gene: 7. In DNA, the CDR3 is TGTGCCAGCAGTGGCCCGGGACAGGGGGCAAACAATGAGCAGTTCTTC. Residues: CASSGPGQGANNEQFF.

J is TRBJ2-7 and V is TRBV6-5, with D perhaps TRBD2 (5 bases). Germline V gives CDR1 MNHEY, CDR2 SVGAGI. V was clipped by 2 bases and J by 1 base, with 12 bases between them. The length of the CDR3 is 15 residues. In nucleotides, the CDR3 is TGTGCCAGCAGTTACCGCTGGACGGGATCCTACGAGCAGTACTTC. Translated: CASSYRWTGSYEQYF.

V is TRBV4-3 and J is TRBJ2-1; 8 bases match TRBD2. This CDR3 is built from 15 residues. Germline V lookup: CDR1 LGHNA, CDR2 YSLEER. The junction had 3 bases not matched to a gene; V was cut back by 0 bases and J by 5 bases. The CDR3 DNA is TGCGCCAGCAGCCAAGATGCGGGAGGTAACAATGAGCAGTTCTTC. Residues: CASSQDAGGNNEQFF.

The chain combines TRBV5-5 with TRBJ1-1, with 10 nucleotides matching TRBD1. This CDR3 spans 14 amino acids. V gave up 2 bases and J gave up 6 bases; unmatched junction bases: 4. Per the germline V gene, CDR1 is SGHKS and CDR2 is YYEKEE (reference sequence). CDR3 sequence: CASSFGTGEPEAFF. CDR3 DNA: TGTGCCAGCAGCTTCGGGACAGGGGAGCCTGAAGCTTTCTTT.